These T cell receptor beta chains were read from a single sample in a study of cytomegalovirus exposure and HLA in healthy donors. TCRdb keeps only in-frame clones here, not all; method: immunoSEQ multiplex PCR. The sample has about 150,000 clones, roughly 84% seen once. The sample consisted of PBMCs. The origin of the receptors is a boy aged 2 to 10 in good health and CMV-seronegative. CDR3s include the opening cysteine and the closing phenylalanine or tryptophan. Fields, in order: clone size, CDR3 length, D gene, J gene, V gene, CDR3 protein, CDR3 DNA. The D gene is left open where the match is weak. The size of a clone is reported for some rows only, either as once, few or many, or as a class for expanded clones.

.,16,TRBD2,TRBJ2-3,TRBV18,CASSPPGTSGPDTQYF,TGTGCCAGCTCACCCCCCGGGACTAGCGGACCAGATACGCAGTATTTT
.,14,.,TRBJ1-5,TRBV2,CASSGQASNQPQHF,TGTGCCAGCAGTGGACAGGCGAGCAATCAGCCCCAGCATTTT
.,15,.,TRBJ1-6,TRBV10-2,CASSDPRHLTSPLHF,TGCGCCAGCAGTGACCCCAGACATCTTACCTCACCCCTCCACTTT
.,15,TRBD1,TRBJ2-3,TRBV6-6,CASGTGGIGTDTQYF,TGTGCCAGCGGGACAGGGGGGATTGGCACAGATACGCAGTATTTT
.,15,.,TRBJ1-3,TRBV4-1,CASSQDQGFGNTIYF,TGCGCCAGCAGCCAAGATCAGGGATTTGGAAACACCATATATTTT
.,16,.,TRBJ1-1,TRBV18,CASSRKGGSLNTEAFF,TGTGCCAGCTCAAGGAAGGGGGGGTCCTTGAACACTGAAGCTTTCTTT
few,13,.,TRBJ1-1,TRBV6-1,CASNPQQNTEAFF,TGTGCCAGCAACCCACAGCAGAACACTGAAGCTTTCTTT
.,16,.,TRBJ2-3,TRBV5-8,CASSYSTGTGTDTQYF,TGTGCCAGCAGCTATTCGACCGGGACTGGGACAGATACGCAGTATTTT
.,15,TRBD1,TRBJ2-1,TRBV5-1,CASSTGGGSYNEQFF,TGCGCCAGCAGCACAGGGGGTGGCTCCTACAATGAGCAGTTCTTC
.,15,TRBD2,TRBJ2-3,TRBV14,CATEIAGGPTDTQYF,TGTGCCACCGAAATAGCGGGAGGGCCCACAGATACGCAGTATTTT
.,17,TRBD2,TRBJ2-1,TRBV18,CASSPSLLAGGKNEQFF,TGTGCCAGCTCCCCGAGCTTACTAGCGGGAGGGAAGAATGAGCAGTTCTTC
.,13,.,TRBJ2-1,TRBV19,CASSIGEFDEQFF,TGTGCCAGTAGTATTGGGGAGTTCGATGAGCAGTTCTTC
.,18,.,TRBJ1-2,TRBV21-1,CASSKEVSPAGRDYGYTF,TGTGCCAGCAGCAAAGAAGTCTCCCCCGCGGGACGGGACTATGGCTACACCTTC
.,15,TRBD2,TRBJ2-3,TRBV30,CAWSGTSGRRDTQYF,TGTGCCTGGAGTGGAACTAGCGGGAGGAGAGATACGCAGTATTTT
.,15,.,TRBJ1-3,TRBV6-1,CASSEAREAGNTIYF,TGTGCCAGCAGTGAAGCGAGGGAGGCCGGAAACACCATATATTTT
.,16,.,TRBJ2-7,TRBV29-1,CSVEEGGTEGSYEQYF,TGCAGCGTTGAAGAAGGGGGGACAGAGGGCTCCTACGAGCAGTACTTC
.,18,TRBD2,TRBJ2-1,TRBV18,CASSPYTSGGYTYNEQFF,TGTGCCAGCTCACCATACACTAGCGGGGGGTATACCTACAATGAGCAGTTCTTC
.,15,TRBD1,TRBJ1-2,TRBV30,CAWRMDRRANYGYTF,TGTGCCTGGAGGATGGACAGGCGCGCTAACTATGGCTACACCTTC
.,14,.,TRBJ2-2,TRBV7-9,CASTGWERYGELFF,TGTGCCAGCACAGGATGGGAGAGATACGGGGAGCTGTTTTTT
.,13,.,TRBJ1-1,TRBV10-1,CASTPQGSTEAFF,TGCGCCAGCACTCCACAGGGAAGCACTGAAGCTTTCTTT
.,16,TRBD1,TRBJ1-3,TRBV10-3,CAISERGEGQGNTIYF,TGTGCCATCAGTGAGCGAGGAGAGGGACAGGGGAACACCATATATTTT
.,14,.,TRBJ2-5,TRBV28,CASSLVPEQETQYF,TGTGCCAGCAGTTTAGTTCCGGAGCAAGAGACCCAGTACTTC
few,14,.,TRBJ1-5,TRBV12-2,CASRRQGSNQPQHF,TGTGCAAGTCGCCGACAGGGTAGCAATCAGCCCCAGCATTTT
.,16,.,TRBJ1-1,TRBV15,CATSRDRRTRKTEAFF,TGTGCCACCAGCAGAGATCGAAGGACACGAAAAACTGAAGCTTTCTTT
.,16,.,TRBJ2-1,TRBV6-4,CASSDSPLTWSSEQFF,TGTGCCAGCAGTGACTCCCCCCTAACGTGGTCGAGTGAGCAGTTCTTC
.,15,TRBD2,TRBJ2-1,TRBV6-1,CASSELAGGPNEQFF,TGTGCCAGCAGTGAACTAGCGGGAGGGCCCAATGAGCAGTTCTTC
few,13,.,TRBJ2-7,TRBV7-9,CASIKLTHYEQYF,TGTGCCAGCATTAAGCTCACCCACTACGAGCAGTACTTC
.,19,.,TRBJ2-2,TRBV9,CASSPIGTFTYANTGELFF,TGTGCCAGCAGCCCTATCGGGACTTTCACATACGCGAACACCGGGGAGCTGTTTTTT
.,14,.,TRBJ1-1,TRBV7-2,CASSLTLIGTEAFF,TGTGCCAGCAGCTTGACCTTAATCGGGACTGAAGCTTTCTTT
.,14,.,TRBJ1-3,TRBV15,CATSRDPGRNTIYF,TGTGCCACCAGCAGAGATCCAGGGAGAAACACCATATATTTT
.,15,TRBD2,TRBJ2-3,TRBV5-1,CASSFSGREVDTQYF,TGCGCCAGCAGCTTTAGCGGGAGAGAAGTAGATACGCAGTATTTT
.,15,TRBD2,TRBJ2-7,TRBV28,CASSSPGLESYEQYF,TGTGCCAGCAGTTCACCGGGACTAGAGTCCTACGAGCAGTACTTC
.,19,TRBD2,TRBJ2-7,TRBV13,CASSPLLQTSGSNNYEQYF,TGTGCCAGCAGCCCCCTCCTTCAGACTAGCGGGAGTAATAACTACGAGCAGTACTTC
.,14,TRBD1,TRBJ1-1,TRBV18,CASSNIGQVTEAFF,TGTGCCAGCTCAAACATCGGACAGGTGACTGAAGCTTTCTTT
.,19,.,TRBJ1-2,TRBV7-2,CASSLEVAGVIDHNYGYTF,TGTGCCAGCAGCTTAGAAGTGGCAGGGGTAATAGATCATAACTATGGCTACACCTTC
few,13,TRBD1,TRBJ1-4,TRBV6-4,CASSSRTGEKLFF,TGTGCCAGCAGTTCGCGGACAGGGGAAAAACTGTTTTTT
.,17,TRBD1,TRBJ2-5,TRBV5-6,CASSWGRGQGYQETQYF,TGTGCCAGCAGCTGGGGGCGGGGACAGGGGTACCAAGAGACCCAGTACTTC
.,14,TRBD2,TRBJ2-7,TRBV2,CASSSPGLATEQYF,TGTGCCAGCAGTTCCCCGGGACTAGCGACCGAGCAGTACTTC
.,14,.,TRBJ1-1,TRBV19,CASSLQGLNTEAFF,TGTGCCAGTAGTCTACAGGGACTGAACACTGAAGCTTTCTTT
.,16,TRBD1,TRBJ1-2,TRBV4-2,CASSQDERQGTYGYTF,TGTGCCAGCAGCCAAGATGAAAGACAGGGAACCTATGGCTACACCTTC
few,12,TRBD1,TRBJ1-1,TRBV29-1,CSGGTVNTEAFF,TGCAGCGGTGGGACAGTGAACACTGAAGCTTTCTTT
.,15,.,TRBJ2-5,TRBV13,CASSLEREVGETQYF,TGTGCCAGCAGCTTAGAACGCGAGGTTGGAGAGACCCAGTACTTC
once,17,TRBD2,TRBJ2-5,TRBV12-5,CASGLVRGLGDQETQYF,TGTGCTAGTGGTTTAGTCCGGGGACTAGGGGACCAAGAGACCCAGTACTTC
.,13,TRBD1,TRBJ1-1,TRBV5-6,CASRLTGQSEAFF,TGTGCCAGCAGATTGACAGGGCAAAGTGAAGCTTTCTTT
.,16,TRBD2,TRBJ2-5,TRBV5-4,CASSLGGAARVETQYF,TGTGCCAGCAGCCTCGGGGGGGCGGCTAGGGTAGAGACCCAGTACTTC
.,13,.,TRBJ1-2,TRBV2,CASSGQADYGYTF,TGTGCCAGCAGTGGACAGGCGGACTATGGCTACACCTTC
.,16,TRBD2,TRBJ2-5,TRBV7-9,CASSRGLAGGEETQYF,TGTGCCAGCAGCCGGGGACTAGCGGGGGGAGAAGAGACCCAGTACTTC
.,14,.,TRBJ1-1,TRBV5-1,CASSQGTANTEAFF,TGCGCCAGCAGCCAAGGTACAGCGAACACTGAAGCTTTCTTT
.,17,.,TRBJ1-4,TRBV11-2,CASSLGMPAGEGEKLFF,TGTGCCAGCAGCTTAGGAATGCCGGCAGGGGAGGGTGAAAAACTGTTTTTT